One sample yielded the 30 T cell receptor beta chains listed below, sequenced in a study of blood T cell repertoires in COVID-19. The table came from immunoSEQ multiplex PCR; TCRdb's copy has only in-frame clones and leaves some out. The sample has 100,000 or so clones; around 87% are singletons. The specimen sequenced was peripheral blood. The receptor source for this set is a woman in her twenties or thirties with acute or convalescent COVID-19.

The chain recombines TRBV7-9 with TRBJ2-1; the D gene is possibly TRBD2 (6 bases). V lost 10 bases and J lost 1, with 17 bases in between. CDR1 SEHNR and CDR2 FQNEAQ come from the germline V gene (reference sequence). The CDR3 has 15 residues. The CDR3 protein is CATLESGRSYNEQFF. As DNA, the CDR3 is TGTGCCACCCTCGAGTCGGGGAGGTCCTACAATGAGCAGTTCTTC.

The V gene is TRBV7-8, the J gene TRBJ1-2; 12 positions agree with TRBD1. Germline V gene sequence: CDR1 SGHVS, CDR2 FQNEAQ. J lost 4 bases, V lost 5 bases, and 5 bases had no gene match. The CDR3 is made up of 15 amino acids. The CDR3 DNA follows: TGTGCCAGCAGCACGGGACAGGGGGCTGGCTATGGCTACACCTTC. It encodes CASSTGQGAGYGYTF.

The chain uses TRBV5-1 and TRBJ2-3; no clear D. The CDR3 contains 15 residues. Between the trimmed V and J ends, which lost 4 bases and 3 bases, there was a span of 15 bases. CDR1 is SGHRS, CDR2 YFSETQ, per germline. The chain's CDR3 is CASSPERRGTDTQYF. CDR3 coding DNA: TGCGCCAGCAGCCCGGAGAGGAGAGGTACAGATACGCAGTATTTT.

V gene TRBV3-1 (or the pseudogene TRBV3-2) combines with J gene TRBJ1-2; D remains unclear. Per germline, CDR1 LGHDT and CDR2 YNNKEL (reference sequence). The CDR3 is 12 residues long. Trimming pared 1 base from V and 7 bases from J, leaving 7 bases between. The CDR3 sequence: CASSQGESGYTF. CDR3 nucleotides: TGTGCCAGCAGCCAAGGAGAGAGTGGCTACACCTTC.

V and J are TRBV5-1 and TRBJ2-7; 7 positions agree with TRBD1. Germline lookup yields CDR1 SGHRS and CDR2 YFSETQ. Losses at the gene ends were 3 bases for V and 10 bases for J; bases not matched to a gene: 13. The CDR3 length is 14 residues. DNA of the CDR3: TGCGCCAGCAGCTATGGACAGGCGGACCTCGGCCAGTACTTC. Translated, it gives CASSYGQADLGQYF.

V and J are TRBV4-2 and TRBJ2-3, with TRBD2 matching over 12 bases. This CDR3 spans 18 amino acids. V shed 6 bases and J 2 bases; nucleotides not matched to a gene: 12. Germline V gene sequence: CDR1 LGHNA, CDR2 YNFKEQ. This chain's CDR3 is CASSEGRLAGANTDTQYF. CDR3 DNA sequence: TGTGCCAGCAGTGAAGGTCGACTAGCGGGGGCCAACACAGATACGCAGTATTTT.

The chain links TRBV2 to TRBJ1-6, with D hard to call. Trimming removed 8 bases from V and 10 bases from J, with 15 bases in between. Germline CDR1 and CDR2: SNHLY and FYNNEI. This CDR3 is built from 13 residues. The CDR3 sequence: CASVPERHSPLHF. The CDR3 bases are TGTGCCAGCGTCCCGGAGCGCCACTCACCCCTCCACTTT.

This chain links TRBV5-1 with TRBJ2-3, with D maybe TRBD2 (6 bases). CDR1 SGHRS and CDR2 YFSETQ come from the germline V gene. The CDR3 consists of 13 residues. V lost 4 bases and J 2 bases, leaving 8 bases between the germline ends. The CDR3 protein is CASSQDYTDTQYF. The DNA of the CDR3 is TGCGCCAGCAGCCAGGACTACACAGATACGCAGTATTTT.

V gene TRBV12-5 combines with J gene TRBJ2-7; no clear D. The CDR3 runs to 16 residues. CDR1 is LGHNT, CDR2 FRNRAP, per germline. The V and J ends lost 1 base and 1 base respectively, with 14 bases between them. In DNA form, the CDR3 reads TGTGCTAGTGGTTTGGGCCAAGCGATGGAGTCCTACGAGCAGTACTTC. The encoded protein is CASGLGQAMESYEQYF.

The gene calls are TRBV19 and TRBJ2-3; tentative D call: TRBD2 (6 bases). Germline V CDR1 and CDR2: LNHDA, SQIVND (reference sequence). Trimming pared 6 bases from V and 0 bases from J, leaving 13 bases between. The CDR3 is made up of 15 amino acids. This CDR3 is CASSPTGTSTDTQYF. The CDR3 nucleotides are TGTGCCAGTAGCCCAACCGGGACTAGCACAGATACGCAGTATTTT.

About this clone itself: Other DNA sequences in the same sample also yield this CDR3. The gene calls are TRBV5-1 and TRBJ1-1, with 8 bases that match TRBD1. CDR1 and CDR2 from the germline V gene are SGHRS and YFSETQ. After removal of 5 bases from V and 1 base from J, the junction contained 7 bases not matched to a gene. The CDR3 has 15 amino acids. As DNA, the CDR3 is TGCGCCAGCAGTCTTAGGACAGGGACGAACACTGAAGCTTTCTTT. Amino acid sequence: CASSLRTGTNTEAFF.

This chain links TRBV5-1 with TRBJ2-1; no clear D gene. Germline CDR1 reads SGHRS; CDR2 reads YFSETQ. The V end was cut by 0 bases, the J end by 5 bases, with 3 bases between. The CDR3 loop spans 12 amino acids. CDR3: CASSLANNEQFF. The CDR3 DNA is TGCGCCAGCAGCTTGGCCAACAATGAGCAGTTCTTC.

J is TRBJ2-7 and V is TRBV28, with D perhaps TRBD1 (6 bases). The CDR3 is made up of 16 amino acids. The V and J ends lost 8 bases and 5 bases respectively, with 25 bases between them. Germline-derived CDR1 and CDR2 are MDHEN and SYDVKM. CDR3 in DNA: TGTGCCAGCCTAGAAGGCCGCACAGGGACCGGAGACGAGCAGTACTTC. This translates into CASLEGRTGTGDEQYF.

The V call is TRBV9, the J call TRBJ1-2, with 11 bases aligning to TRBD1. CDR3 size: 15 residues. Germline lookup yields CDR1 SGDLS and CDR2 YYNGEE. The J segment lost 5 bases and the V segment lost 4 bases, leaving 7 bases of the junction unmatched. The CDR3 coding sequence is TGTGCCAGCAGCTCCGGGACAGGGGGACTGTATGGCTACACCTTC. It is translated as CASSSGTGGLYGYTF.

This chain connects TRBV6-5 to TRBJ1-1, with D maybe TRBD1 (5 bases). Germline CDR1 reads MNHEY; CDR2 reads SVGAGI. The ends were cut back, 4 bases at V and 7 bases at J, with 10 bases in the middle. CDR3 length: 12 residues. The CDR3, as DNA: TGTGCCAGCAGTTTCCGCCAGGGTGAAGCTTTCTTT. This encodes CASSFRQGEAFF.

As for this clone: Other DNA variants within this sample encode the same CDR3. CDR3 sequence: CASSEARYNSPLHF. CDR3 nucleotides: TGTGCCAGCAGTGAGGCACGCTATAATTCACCCCTCCACTTT. This rearrangement joins TRBV2 to TRBJ1-6, with D uncertain. Germline CDR1 SNHLY, CDR2 FYNNEI. Trimming stripped 3 bases from V and 3 bases from J, with 6 bases between. This CDR3 contains 14 residues.

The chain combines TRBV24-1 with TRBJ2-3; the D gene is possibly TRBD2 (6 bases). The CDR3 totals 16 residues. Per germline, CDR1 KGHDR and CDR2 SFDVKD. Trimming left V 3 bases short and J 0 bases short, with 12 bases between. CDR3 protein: CATSDGGTSSTDTQYF. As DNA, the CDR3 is TGTGCCACCAGTGATGGCGGGACTTCTAGCACAGATACGCAGTATTTT.

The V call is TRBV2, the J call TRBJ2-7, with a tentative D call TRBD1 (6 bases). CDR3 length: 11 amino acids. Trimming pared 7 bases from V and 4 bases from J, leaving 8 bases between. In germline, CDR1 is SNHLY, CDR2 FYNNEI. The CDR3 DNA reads TGTGCCAGCACCCAGGGGTACGAGCAGTACTTC. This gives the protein CASTQGYEQYF.

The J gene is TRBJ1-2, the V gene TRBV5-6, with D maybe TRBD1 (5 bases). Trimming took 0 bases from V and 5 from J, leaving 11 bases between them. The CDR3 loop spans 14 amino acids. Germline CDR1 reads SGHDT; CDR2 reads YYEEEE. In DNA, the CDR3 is TGTGCCAGCAGCTTGGCGGCAGGGAATTATGGCTACACCTTC. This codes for CASSLAAGNYGYTF.

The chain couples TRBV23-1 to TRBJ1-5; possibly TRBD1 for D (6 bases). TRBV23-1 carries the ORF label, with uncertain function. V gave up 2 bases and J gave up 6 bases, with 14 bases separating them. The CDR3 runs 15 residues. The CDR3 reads CASSQRRGRGQPQHF. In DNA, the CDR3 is TGCGCCAGCAGTCAACGCAGGGGACGGGGTCAGCCCCAGCATTTT.

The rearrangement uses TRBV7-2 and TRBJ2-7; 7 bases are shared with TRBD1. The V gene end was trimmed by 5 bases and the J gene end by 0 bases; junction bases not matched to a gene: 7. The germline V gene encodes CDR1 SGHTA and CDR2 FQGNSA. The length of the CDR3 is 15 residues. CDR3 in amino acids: CASSRPTGSSYEQYF. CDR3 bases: TGTGCCAGCAGCCGTCCGACAGGGTCCTCCTACGAGCAGTACTTC.

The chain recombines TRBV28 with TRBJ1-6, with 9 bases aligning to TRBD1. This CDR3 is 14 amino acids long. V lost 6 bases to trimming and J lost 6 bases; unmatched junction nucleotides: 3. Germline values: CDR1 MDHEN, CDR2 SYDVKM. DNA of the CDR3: TGTGCCAGCAGACCGACAGGGGGTAATTCACCCCTCCACTTT. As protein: CASRPTGGNSPLHF.

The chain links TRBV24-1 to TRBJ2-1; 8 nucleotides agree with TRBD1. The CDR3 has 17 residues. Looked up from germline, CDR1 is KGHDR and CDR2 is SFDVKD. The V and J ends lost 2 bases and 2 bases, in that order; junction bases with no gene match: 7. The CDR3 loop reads CATSDSGTGGPYNEQFF. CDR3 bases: TGTGCCACCAGTGATTCCGGGACAGGTGGACCCTACAATGAGCAGTTCTTC.

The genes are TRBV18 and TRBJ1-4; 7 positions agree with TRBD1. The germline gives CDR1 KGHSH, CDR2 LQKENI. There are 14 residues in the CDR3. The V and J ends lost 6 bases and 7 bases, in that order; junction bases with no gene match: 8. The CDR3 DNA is TGTGCCAGCTCGAGGCTGACAGGGACTGAAAAACTGTTTTTT. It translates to CASSRLTGTEKLFF.

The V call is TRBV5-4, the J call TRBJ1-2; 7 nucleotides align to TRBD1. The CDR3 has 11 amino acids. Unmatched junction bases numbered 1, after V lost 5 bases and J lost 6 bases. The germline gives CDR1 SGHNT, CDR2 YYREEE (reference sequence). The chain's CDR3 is CASSQGDGYTF. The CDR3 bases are TGTGCCAGCAGTCAGGGGGATGGCTACACCTTC.

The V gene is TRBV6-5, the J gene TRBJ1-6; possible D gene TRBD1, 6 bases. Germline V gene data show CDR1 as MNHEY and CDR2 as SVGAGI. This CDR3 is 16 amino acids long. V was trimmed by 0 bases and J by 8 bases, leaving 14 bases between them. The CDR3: CASSYSWAGVDSPLHF. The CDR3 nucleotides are TGTGCCAGCAGTTACTCGTGGGCAGGGGTCGATTCACCCCTCCACTTT.

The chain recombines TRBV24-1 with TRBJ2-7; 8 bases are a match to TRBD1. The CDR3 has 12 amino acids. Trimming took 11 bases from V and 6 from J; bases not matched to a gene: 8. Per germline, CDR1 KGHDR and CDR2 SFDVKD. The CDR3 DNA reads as TGTGCCATCGACAGGGGTCTCTGCGAGCAGTACTTC. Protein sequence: CAIDRGLCEQYF.

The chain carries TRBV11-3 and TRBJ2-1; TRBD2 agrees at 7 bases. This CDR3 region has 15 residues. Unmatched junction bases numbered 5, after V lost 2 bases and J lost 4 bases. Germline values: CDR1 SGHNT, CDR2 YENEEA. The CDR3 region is CASSLQASGYNEQFF. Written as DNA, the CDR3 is TGTGCCAGCAGCTTACAGGCTAGCGGATACAATGAGCAGTTCTTC.

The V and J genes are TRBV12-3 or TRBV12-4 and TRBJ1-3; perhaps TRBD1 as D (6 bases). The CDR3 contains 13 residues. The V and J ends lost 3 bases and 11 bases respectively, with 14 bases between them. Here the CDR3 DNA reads TGTGCCAGCAGTTTGGCAGGGGCGAGAGCCATATATTTT. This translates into CASSLAGARAIYF.

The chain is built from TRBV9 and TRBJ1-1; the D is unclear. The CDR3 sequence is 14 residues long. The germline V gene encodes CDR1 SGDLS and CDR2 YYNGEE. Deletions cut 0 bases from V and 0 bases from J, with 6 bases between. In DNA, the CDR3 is TGTGCCAGCAGCGTAGCCGGGATGAACACTGAAGCTTTCTTT. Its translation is CASSVAGMNTEAFF.